This paragraph reports one T cell receptor beta chain. What it binds is not known. The V and J ends lost 5 bases and 1 base, in that order; junction bases with no gene match: 7. The germline V gene encodes CDR1 SGHAT and CDR2 FQDESV (reference sequence). This CDR3 comprises 16 residues. The table came from immunoSEQ multiplex PCR; TCRdb's copy has only in-frame clones and leaves some out. The sample includes fewer than 30,000 clones, roughly 74% of them seen just once. This sample was included in a study of somatic mutations in cytotoxic T cells in rheumatoid arthritis. Broader study findings: Which antigens the expanded CD8+ clones targeted was unknown. It was found that CD8+ T-cell clonality in rheumatoid arthritis patients did not differ significantly from that in age-matched healthy controls. Rheumatoid arthritis patients, but not healthy controls, exhibited increasing CD8+ clonality with age.

The chain employs TRBV11-1 and TRBJ2-5, with TRBD2 matching 10 bases. Input material: CD8+ T cells sorted from blood. This receptor was obtained from a woman between 18 and 30 years old in good health. Written as DNA, the CDR3 is TGTGCCAGCAGCCGGTCTAGCGGGAGCCTCCAAGAGACCCAGTACTTC. Amino acid sequence: CASSRSSGSLQETQYF.